The 20 T cell receptor beta chains reported below all come from one sample, sequenced in a study of CDR3 diversity in severe acne. TCRdb analysed the PCR reads with MiXCR anew, one entry per CDR3 protein. The table lists approximately 97,000 distinct CDR3 sequences, roughly half of them singletons. The sequencing input was blood. The receptors shown here come from a male donor with acne.

This clonotype has a single count. The J gene is TRBJ1-5, the V gene TRBV2; a possible D gene is TRBD1 (6 bases). This CDR3 is 15 amino acids long. CDR1 SNHLY and CDR2 FYNNEI come from the germline V gene. The germline V and J ends were trimmed by 4 bases and 7 bases, with 17 bases remaining between them. Here the CDR3 reads CASSAEAQGRQPQHF. The DNA of the CDR3 is TGTGCCAGCAGTGCCGAGGCACAGGGACGACAGCCCCAGCATTTT.

This clonotype rates as medium-sized. This rearrangement joins TRBV6-5 to TRBJ2-7; a weak D match, TRBD2 (5 bases). V gave up 2 bases and J gave up 4 bases, with 15 bases separating them. The CDR3 is 15 amino acids. The germline gives CDR1 MNHEY, CDR2 SVGAGI. The CDR3 nucleotides read TGTGCCAGCAGTTACCAGAGCGGAGGAGTGTACGAGCAGTACTTC. It encodes CASSYQSGGVYEQYF.

Concerning this clonotype itself: One end of the junction does not line up with germline, which may come from a read error. The chain recombines TRBV7-6 with TRBJ2-6, with a possible D match to TRBD1 (5 bases). Per the germline V gene, CDR1 is SGHVS and CDR2 is FNYEAQ. The CDR3 runs 16 residues. The DNA of the CDR3 is TGTGCCAGCAGCCCTGACGGCGTCTCTGGGGCCAACGTCCCGACTTTC. It specifies CASSPDGVSGANVPTF. Combining the CDR3 with reference TRBV7-6 and TRBJ2-6 gives the whole variable domain GAGVSQSPRYKVTKRGQDVALRCDPISGHVSLYWYRQALGQGPEFLTYFNYEAQQDKSGLPNDRFSAERPEGSISTLTIQRTEQRDSAMYRCASSPDGVSGANVPTFGAGSRLTVL.

This clonotype was detected once. The J gene is TRBJ1-1, the V gene TRBV25-1; D is uncertain. Germline CDR1 reads MGHDK; CDR2 reads SYGVNS. This CDR3 contains 16 residues. V was cut by 3 bases and J by 4 bases, with 18 bases left in between. The CDR3, as DNA: TGTGCCAGCAGTGACCCAGTCAGCTTCGGTGCCACTGAAGCTTTCTTT. Its translation: CASSDPVSFGATEAFF.

This clonotype was observed a handful of times. The V and J genes are TRBV11-3 and TRBJ2-2; a possible D gene is TRBD2 (5 bases). Germline-derived CDR1 and CDR2 are SGHNT and YENEEA. Trimming shortened V by 4 bases and J by 3 bases, and 6 bases separated the two germline ends. The CDR3 extends over 13 amino acids. CDR3 residues: CASSYGDTGELFF. CDR3 nucleotides: TGTGCCAGCAGCTACGGGGACACCGGGGAGCTGTTTTTT.

The V call is TRBV19, the J call TRBJ2-7; D might be TRBD1 or TRBD2, each matching 6 bases. The V end lost 7 bases, the J end lost 2 bases, and 18 bases lay between the germline ends. This CDR3 has 15 residues. CDR1 and CDR2 (germline): LNHDA, SQIVND (reference sequence). The CDR3 coding sequence is TGTGCCAGTACCCCCGGGGGCGGGGCGGCCTACGAGCAGTACTTC. It translates to CASTPGGGAAYEQYF.

This chain connects TRBV25-1 to TRBJ2-1; TRBD1 aligns across 10 bases. There are 13 residues in the CDR3. Germline loops: CDR1 MGHDK, CDR2 SYGVNS. Germline trimming cut 4 bases from V and 8 bases from J; bases unmatched to any gene: 2. CDR3 residues: CASSGQGAHEQFF. As DNA, the CDR3 is TGTGCCAGCAGTGGACAGGGGGCACATGAGCAGTTCTTC. The full variable domain, in which reference TRBV25-1 and TRBJ2-1 provide the parts outside the CDR3, is EADIYQTPRYLVIGTGKKITLECSQTMGHDKMYWYQQDPGMELHLIHYSYGVNSTEKGDLSSESTVSRIRTEHFPLTLESARPSHTSQYLCASSGQGAHEQFFGPGTRLTVL.

This clonotype came up a few times. The V call is TRBV7-2, the J call TRBJ2-4, with D perhaps matching TRBD1 (6 bases). Looked up from germline, CDR1 is SGHTA and CDR2 is FQGNSA. This CDR3 comprises 15 residues. V gave up 1 base and J gave up 2 bases, with 9 bases separating them. CDR3 DNA sequence: TGTGCCAGCAGCTTAGGGACAGAATCCAAAAACATTCAGTACTTC. Its protein product is CASSLGTESKNIQYF.

The V and J genes are TRBV27 and TRBJ2-1, with no clear D. The CDR3 has 14 residues. From germline, CDR1 is MNHEY and CDR2 SMNVEV (reference sequence). V gave up 2 bases and J gave up 0 bases, with 5 bases separating them. The CDR3 bases are TGTGCCAGCAGTTTAGATATCTCCTACAATGAGCAGTTCTTC. This encodes CASSLDISYNEQFF.

By share of the sample, this clonotype is medium-sized. CDR3 loop: CSASGRGGQETQYF. The CDR3, as DNA: TGCAGTGCTAGTGGGAGGGGAGGCCAAGAGACCCAGTACTTC. This chain links TRBV20-1 with TRBJ2-5, with 7 bases aligning to TRBD2. The CDR3 contains 14 residues. Germline CDR1 and CDR2: DFQATT and SNEGSKA (reference sequence). V lost 3 bases and J lost 1; bases outside the gene matches: 5.

The table lists this clonotype with many counts. The chain couples TRBV2 to TRBJ1-5, with D maybe TRBD1 (6 bases). Germline lookup yields CDR1 SNHLY and CDR2 FYNNEI. V was shortened by 6 bases and J by 7 bases, with 10 bases between the two germline ends. The CDR3 totals 12 residues. For the CDR3, the DNA is TGTGCCAGCAGCTGGGGGGGCCAGCCCCAGCATTTT. Translation: CASSWGGQPQHF.

The rearrangement links TRBV4-2 to TRBJ2-3, with 12 bases identical to TRBD1. V shed 0 bases, J shed 4 bases, and the junction held 5 bases outside the gene matches. This CDR3 region has 17 residues. Germline V gene data show CDR1 as LGHNA and CDR2 as YNFKEQ. CDR3 nucleotides: TGTGCCAGCAGCCAAGACAGAGGGACAGGGGGCTCAGATACGCAGTATTTT. Amino acid sequence: CASSQDRGTGGSDTQYF.

V and J are TRBV9 and TRBJ2-3; 10 nucleotides align to TRBD1. The J segment lost 2 bases and the V segment lost 0 bases, leaving 6 bases of the junction unmatched. The CDR3 loop spans 17 amino acids. Per the germline V gene, CDR1 is SGDLS and CDR2 is YYNGEE. DNA of the CDR3: TGTGCCAGCAGCGTAGACCCGGGACAGGGGTACACAGATACGCAGTATTTT. Translating gives CASSVDPGQGYTDTQYF.

This chain links TRBV10-3 with TRBJ2-5; possible D gene TRBD2, 6 bases. The V and J ends lost 5 bases and 2 bases respectively, with 12 bases between them. The CDR3 totals 14 residues. Germline-derived CDR1 and CDR2 are ENHRY and SYGVKD. The CDR3 DNA is TGTGCCATCAGTCCACCGGGACTTCAAGAGACCCAGTACTTC. Translating it yields CAISPPGLQETQYF.

The rearrangement links TRBV9 to TRBJ1-2; D is undetermined. Trimming left V 5 bases short and J 6 bases short, with 17 bases between. The CDR3 has 14 residues. Germline V lookup: CDR1 SGDLS, CDR2 YYNGEE. In DNA form, the CDR3 reads TGTGCCAGCAGGACCCCTTCGTCCATTAATGGCTACACCTTC. Its translation: CASRTPSSINGYTF. Using reference TRBV9 and TRBJ1-2 for the parts outside the CDR3, the full variable domain is DSGVTQTPKHLITATGQRVTLRCSPRSGDLSVYWYQQSLDQGLQFLIQYYNGEERAKGNILERFSAQQFPDLHSELNLSSLELGDSALYFCASRTPSSINGYTFGSGTRLTVV.

This clonotype was seen many times. The chain combines TRBV28 with TRBJ2-7; 8 bases fit TRBD1. Germline trimming cut 5 bases from V and 3 bases from J; bases unmatched to any gene: 9. This CDR3 has 15 residues. CDR1 MDHEN and CDR2 SYDVKM come from the germline V gene. CDR3 sequence (DNA): TGTGCCAGCAGTGGGCCCGGGACAGGCTACTACGAGCAGTACTTC. Residues: CASSGPGTGYYEQYF. The variable domain in full, completed from reference TRBV28 and TRBJ2-7, reads DVKVTQSSRYLVKRTGEKVFLECVQDMDHENMFWYRQDPGLGLRLIYFSYDVKMKEKGDIPEGYSVSREKKERFSLILESASTNQTSMYLCASSGPGTGYYEQYFGPGTRLTVT.

In this sample, this clonotype turned up many times. The rearrangement joins TRBV5-1 to TRBJ1-1; no clear D gene. CDR3 length: 13 amino acids. Trimming took off 5 bases at V and 0 bases at J, with 8 bases between the two ends. CDR1 is SGHRS and CDR2 is YFSETQ in the germline V gene. CDR3 in amino acids: CASREGVNTEAFF. DNA for the CDR3: TGCGCCAGCAGGGAAGGAGTGAACACTGAAGCTTTCTTT.

The genes are TRBV2 and TRBJ2-7, with 11 bases matching TRBD2. Germline lookup yields CDR1 SNHLY and CDR2 FYNNEI. The CDR3 sequence is 16 residues long. With V trimmed by 7 bases and J by 4 bases, 12 bases remained unmatched. The CDR3 here is CASKISSGRFGYEQYF. CDR3 sequence (DNA): TGTGCCAGCAAAATTTCTAGCGGGAGGTTTGGGTACGAGCAGTACTTC.

This clonotype was recorded once. An end of the junction differs from the germline gene, which may be a read error. The chain links TRBV7-9 to TRBJ2-7; D remains ambiguous. Germline V CDR1 and CDR2: SEHNR, FQNEAQ (reference sequence). The length of the CDR3 is 12 residues. The CDR3 DNA is TGCGCCAGCAGCTTAGTTCTCTACGAGCAGTACTTC. Translation gives CASSLVLYEQYF. The whole variable domain, remainder taken from reference TRBV7-9 and TRBJ2-7, is DTGVSQNPRHKITKRGQNVTFRCDPISEHNRLYWYRQTLGQGPEFLTYFQNEAQLEKSRLLSDRFSAERPKGSFSTLEIQRTEQGDSAMYLCASSLVLYEQYFGPGTRLTVT.

This clonotype came up once. This may stem from a read error, because a much larger clone lies one nucleotide away. The conserved final phenylalanine or tryptophan is absent from the CDR3, which likely points to a read error. The rearrangement uses TRBV7-9 and TRBJ1-1, with D perhaps TRBD1 (5 bases). Per germline, CDR1 SEHNR and CDR2 FQNEAQ (reference sequence). This CDR3 has 14 amino acids. The V and J ends lost 5 bases and 1 base respectively, with 11 bases between them. DNA for the CDR3: TGTGCCAGCAGCCTTACGGGGGGGAACACTGAAGCTTTCCTT. It yields the protein CASSLTGGNTEAFL.